The source of this T cell receptor (beta chain) is a study of OX40 agonist ivuxolimab in advanced cancers. Measured with immunoSEQ multiplex PCR; TCRdb has only the in-frame clones, and not every one. Found here are about 73,000 clones, about nine tenths of them singletons; the top ten hold roughly 9.8%. Germline V gene sequence: CDR1 SEHNR, CDR2 FQNEAQ (reference sequence). The CDR3 is made up of 14 amino acids. V shed 10 bases and J shed 0 bases, with 13 bases lying between them. Specimen: CD4+ or CD8+ T cells sorted from blood, collected in a trial of the OX40 agonist ivuxolimab. The source is an adult with an advanced solid tumor such as melanoma, head and neck, liver or kidney cancer. The chain joins TRBV7-9 to TRBJ2-1, with a tentative D call TRBD2 (6 bases). The CDR3 spells CATPIGSSYNEQFF. As DNA, the CDR3 is TGTGCCACCCCAATCGGGAGCTCCTACAATGAGCAGTTCTTC.